The TCR beta chain under discussion was sequenced for a study of T-cell memory formation after mild COVID-19. After 5'RACE with constant-segment primers, TCR alpha and TCR beta cDNA libraries carrying sample barcodes and UMIs were obtained. Each CDR3 protein gets one entry after TCRdb re-called the 5' RACE reads with MiXCR. The data hold 100,000 to 120,000 distinct CDR3 sequences, with roughly a sixth observed a single time. Study-wide results and limits: The study found balanced CD4/CD8 in clones contracting day 15 to 85 and a CD4+ lean in later expanders. The study detected some responding clones in pre-infection memory, suggesting cross-reactive memory joined. Clones from the second wave (peaking day 37) had unconfirmed SARS-CoV-2 specificity.

Worth noting for this clonotype: What it binds is not known.

The CDR3 length is 15 residues. CDR1 and CDR2 (germline): SGHVS, FQNEAQ. V shed 5 bases, J shed 6 bases, and the junction held 6 bases outside the gene matches. The genes are TRBV7-8 and TRBJ1-6; 8 bases are shared with TRBD1. Sequenced input: PBMCs or a T cell subset sorted from them (not recorded which). This TCR derives from a man younger than 35 who had mild COVID-19 (a few samples of this study predate the infection). Cell type and time point are not known. As DNA, the CDR3 is TGTGCCAGCAGCCCCCAGGGACAGGTTAATTCACCCCTCCACTTT. Protein: CASSPQGQVNSPLHF.